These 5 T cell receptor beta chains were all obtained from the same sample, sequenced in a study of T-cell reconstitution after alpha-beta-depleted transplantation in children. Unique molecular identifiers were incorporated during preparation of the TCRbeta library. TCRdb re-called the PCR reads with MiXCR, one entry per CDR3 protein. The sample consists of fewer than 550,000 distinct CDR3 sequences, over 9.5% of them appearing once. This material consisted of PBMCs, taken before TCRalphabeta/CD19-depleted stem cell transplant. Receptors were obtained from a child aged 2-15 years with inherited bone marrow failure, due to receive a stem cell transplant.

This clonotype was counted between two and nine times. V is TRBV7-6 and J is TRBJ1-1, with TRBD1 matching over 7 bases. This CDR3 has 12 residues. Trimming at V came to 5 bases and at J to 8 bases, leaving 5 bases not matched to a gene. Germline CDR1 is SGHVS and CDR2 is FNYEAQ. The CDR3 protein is CASSPARGEAFF. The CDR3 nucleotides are TGTGCCAGCAGCCCTGCCAGGGGGGAAGCTTTCTTT.

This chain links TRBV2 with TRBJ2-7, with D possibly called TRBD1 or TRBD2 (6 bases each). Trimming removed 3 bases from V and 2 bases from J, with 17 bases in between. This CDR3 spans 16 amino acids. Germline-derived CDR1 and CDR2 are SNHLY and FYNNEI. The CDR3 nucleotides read TGTGCCAGCAGTGAGGGGGGCGGGGCGAGCCCCTACGAGCAGTACTTC. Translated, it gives CASSEGGGASPYEQYF.

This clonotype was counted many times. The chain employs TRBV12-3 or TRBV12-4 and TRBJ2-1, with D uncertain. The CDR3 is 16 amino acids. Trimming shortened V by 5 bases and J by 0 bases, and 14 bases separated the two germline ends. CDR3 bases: TGTGCCAGCAGTCCGGCTATCGAGAGCTCCTACAATGAGCAGTTCTTC. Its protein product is CASSPAIESSYNEQFF.

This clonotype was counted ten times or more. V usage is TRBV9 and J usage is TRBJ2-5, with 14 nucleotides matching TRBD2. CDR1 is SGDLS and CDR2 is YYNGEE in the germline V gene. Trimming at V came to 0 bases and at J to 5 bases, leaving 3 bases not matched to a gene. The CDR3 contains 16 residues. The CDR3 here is CASSVGLAGGRETQYF. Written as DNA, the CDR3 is TGTGCCAGCAGCGTAGGACTAGCGGGAGGGCGGGAGACCCAGTACTTC.

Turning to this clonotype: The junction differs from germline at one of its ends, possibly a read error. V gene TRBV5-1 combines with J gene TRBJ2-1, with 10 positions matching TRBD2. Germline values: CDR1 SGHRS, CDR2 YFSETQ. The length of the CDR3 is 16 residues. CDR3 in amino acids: CASSLASGSGYNEQLF. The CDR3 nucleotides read TGCGCCAGCAGCTTGGCTAGCGGGAGTGGTTACAATGAGCAGTTGTTC.